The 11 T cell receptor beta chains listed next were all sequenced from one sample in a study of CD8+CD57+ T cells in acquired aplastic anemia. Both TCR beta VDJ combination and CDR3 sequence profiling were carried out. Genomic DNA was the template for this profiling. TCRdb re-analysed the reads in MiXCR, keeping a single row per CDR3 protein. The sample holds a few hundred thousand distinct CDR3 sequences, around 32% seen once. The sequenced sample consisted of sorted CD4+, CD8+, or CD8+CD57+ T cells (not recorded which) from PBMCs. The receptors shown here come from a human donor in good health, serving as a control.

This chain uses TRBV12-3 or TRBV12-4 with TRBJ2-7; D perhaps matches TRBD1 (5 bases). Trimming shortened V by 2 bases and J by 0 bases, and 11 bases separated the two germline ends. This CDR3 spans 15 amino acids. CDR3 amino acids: CASSLRQFHSYEQYF. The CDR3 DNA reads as TGTGCCAGCAGTTTAAGACAGTTCCACTCCTACGAGCAGTACTTC.

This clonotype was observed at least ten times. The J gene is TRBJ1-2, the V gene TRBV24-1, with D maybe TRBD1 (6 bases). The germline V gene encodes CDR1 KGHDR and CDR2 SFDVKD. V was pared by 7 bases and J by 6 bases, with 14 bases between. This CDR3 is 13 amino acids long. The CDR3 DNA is TGTGCCACCAGCCGTACAGGGTTCGATGGCTACACCTTC. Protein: CATSRTGFDGYTF.

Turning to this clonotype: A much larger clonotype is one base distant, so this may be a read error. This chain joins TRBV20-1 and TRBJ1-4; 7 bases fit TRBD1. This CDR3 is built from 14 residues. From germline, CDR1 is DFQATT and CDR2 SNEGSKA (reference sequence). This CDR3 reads CNATSTGQTEKLFF. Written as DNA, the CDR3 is TGCAATGCTACATCGACGGGACAGACTGAAAAACTGTTTTTT.

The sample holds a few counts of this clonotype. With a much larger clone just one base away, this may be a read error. The CDR3 sequence is CSAMGQGIYGQYF. The CDR3 region has the DNA TGCAGTGCTATGGGACAGGGTATCTACGGGCAGTACTTC. The rearrangement joins TRBV20-1 to TRBJ2-7; 9 bases align to TRBD1. CDR1 and CDR2 from the germline V gene are DFQATT and SNEGSKA (reference sequence). There are 13 residues in the CDR3.

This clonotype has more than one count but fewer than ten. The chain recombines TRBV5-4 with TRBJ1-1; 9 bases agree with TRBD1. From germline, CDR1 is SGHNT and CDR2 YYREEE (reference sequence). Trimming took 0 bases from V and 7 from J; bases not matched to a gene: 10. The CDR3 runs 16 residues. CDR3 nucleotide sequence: TGTGCCAGCAGCTTGGAGACGTTACAGGGGGCGAGTGAAGCTTTCTTT. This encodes CASSLETLQGASEAFF.

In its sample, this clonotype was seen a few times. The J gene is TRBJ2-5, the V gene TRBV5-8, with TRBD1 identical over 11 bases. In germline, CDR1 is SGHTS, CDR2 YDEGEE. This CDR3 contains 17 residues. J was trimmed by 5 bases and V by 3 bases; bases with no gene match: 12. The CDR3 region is CASSSWLRDRGGETQYF. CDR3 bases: TGTGCCAGCAGCTCCTGGCTGCGGGACAGGGGGGGCGAGACCCAGTACTTC.

The CDR3 spells CAIGFGRPYEQYF. The DNA for the CDR3 is TGTGCCATCGGTTTCGGCAGACCCTACGAGCAGTACTTC. This chain connects TRBV10-3 to TRBJ2-7, with D hard to call. Germline loops: CDR1 ENHRY, CDR2 SYGVKD. Trimming removed 8 bases at V and 2 bases at J, with 13 bases between. The CDR3 contains 13 residues.

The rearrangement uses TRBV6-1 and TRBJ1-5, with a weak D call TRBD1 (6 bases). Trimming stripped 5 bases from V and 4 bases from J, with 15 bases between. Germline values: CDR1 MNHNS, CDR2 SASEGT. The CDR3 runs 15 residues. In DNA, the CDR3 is TGTGCCAGCAGTCAAACAGGGCAGGGTAATCAGCCCCAGCATTTT. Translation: CASSQTGQGNQPQHF.

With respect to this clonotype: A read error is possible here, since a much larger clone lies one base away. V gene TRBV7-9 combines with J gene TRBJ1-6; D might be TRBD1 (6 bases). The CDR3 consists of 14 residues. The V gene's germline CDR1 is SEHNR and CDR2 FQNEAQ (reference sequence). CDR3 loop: CASSFQGTNSPLRF. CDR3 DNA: TGTGCCAGCAGCTTTCAGGGGACGAATTCACCCCTCCGCTTT.

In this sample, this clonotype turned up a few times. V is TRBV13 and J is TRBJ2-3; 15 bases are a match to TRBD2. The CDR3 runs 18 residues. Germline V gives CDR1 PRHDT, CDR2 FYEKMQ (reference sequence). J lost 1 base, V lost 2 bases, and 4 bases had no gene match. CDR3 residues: CASSLRTSGGVGTDTQYF. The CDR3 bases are TGTGCCAGCAGCTTAAGGACTAGCGGGGGGGTAGGCACAGATACGCAGTATTTT. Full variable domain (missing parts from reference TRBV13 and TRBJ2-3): AAGVIQSPRHLIKEKRETATLKCYPIPRHDTVYWYQQGPGQDPQFLISFYEKMQSDKGSIPDRFSAQQFSDYHSELNMSSLELGDSALYFCASSLRTSGGVGTDTQYFGPGTRLTVL.

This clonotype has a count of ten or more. Written as DNA, the CDR3 is TGTGCCAGCAGCTTGAGTTTGGCGGCAGGCTATGGCTACACCTTC. Amino acid sequence: CASSLSLAAGYGYTF. V is TRBV7-2 and J is TRBJ1-2; no definite D call. Germline CDR1 reads SGHTA; CDR2 reads FQGNSA. Trimming cost V 3 bases and J 4 bases, with 15 bases left between them. The CDR3 is made up of 15 amino acids.